Listed below are T cell receptor beta chains from one sample, sequenced in a study of T cell responses to AZD1222 COVID-19 vaccine. Sequencing used immunoSEQ multiplex PCR; TCRdb keeps in-frame clones, though not all of them. The sample has 120,000 or so clones, roughly 89% seen once. The sequencing used peripheral blood, collected 28 days after the second AZD1222 dose. These TCRs come from an adult who received the AZD1222 COVID-19 vaccine. The CDR3 runs from the conserved cysteine through the conserved F or W. The D gene is left open where the match is weak. Clone size is shown for a subset of rows, as once, few, many or a class of expanded clone.

DNA: TGTGCCAGCAGCTCGGACTGGGTGGAGACCCAGTACTTC
CDR3: CASSSDWVETQYF
J: TRBJ2-5
D: .
size: .
V: TRBV5-5

DNA: TGTGCCAGCAGTGGGGAATTCACTGAAGCTTTCTTT
CDR3: CASSGEFTEAFF
J: TRBJ1-1
D: .
size: .
V: TRBV2

DNA: TGTGCCAGCAGTTACCAGGGGCCTGGATCACCCCTCCACTTT
CDR3: CASSYQGPGSPLHF
J: TRBJ1-6
D: .
size: .
V: TRBV6-2/TRBV6-3

DNA: TGTGCCAGCAGCCCGACGGGTGGCGGTTCACCCCTCCACTTT
CDR3: CASSPTGGGSPLHF
J: TRBJ1-6
D: .
size: .
V: TRBV7-2

DNA: TGCGCCAGCAGCTTGGTTAGCGGGGTTAACACCGGGGAGCTGTTTTTT
CDR3: CASSLVSGVNTGELFF
J: TRBJ2-2
D: TRBD2
size: .
V: TRBV5-1

DNA: TGTGCCAGCCAGGACAGGATTAGAGAAAAACTGTTTTTT
CDR3: CASQDRIREKLFF
J: TRBJ1-4
D: TRBD1
size: few
V: TRBV18

DNA: TGTGCCGAAGCAAGCGATAGCGGGGGGGACACCGGGGAGCTGTTTTTT
CDR3: CAEASDSGGDTGELFF
J: TRBJ2-2
D: .
size: .
V: TRBV21-1

DNA: TGTGCCAGCAGTGGGGACTACGCCGGGGAGCTGTTTTTT
CDR3: CASSGDYAGELFF
J: TRBJ2-2
D: TRBD2
size: .
V: TRBV3-1/TRBV3-2

DNA: TGTGCCAGCAGCCCAACCCTATTTTACTACGAGCAGTACTTC
CDR3: CASSPTLFYYEQYF
J: TRBJ2-7
D: .
size: .
V: TRBV27

DNA: TGTGCCAGCAGCCTAAGGGGCCAGGGGAACAGTGAGCAGTTCTTC
CDR3: CASSLRGQGNSEQFF
J: TRBJ2-1
D: .
size: .
V: TRBV7-9

DNA: TGCGCCAGCAGCCAAGAAACCGGGACAGGGTTTAAAGATACGCAGTATTTT
CDR3: CASSQETGTGFKDTQYF
J: TRBJ2-3
D: TRBD1
size: .
V: TRBV4-3

DNA: TGTGCCATCAGTGAGGGGGCTCAGCCCCAGCATTTT
CDR3: CAISEGAQPQHF
J: TRBJ1-5
D: .
size: once
V: TRBV10-3

DNA: TGTGCCAGCAGTGAGACAGGTGGCTACACCTTC
CDR3: CASSETGGYTF
J: TRBJ1-2
D: .
size: once
V: TRBV2

DNA: TGTGCCACCAGCAGAGGACTAGACTCCAATGAGCAGTTCTTC
CDR3: CATSRGLDSNEQFF
J: TRBJ2-1
D: .
size: .
V: TRBV15

DNA: TGTGCCAGCAGCTTAGACCGCGGGGGCGATACGCAGTATTTT
CDR3: CASSLDRGGDTQYF
J: TRBJ2-3
D: .
size: .
V: TRBV7-2

DNA: TGTGCCAGTATGGTCGGGGTTGACACCGGGGAGCTGTTTTTT
CDR3: CASMVGVDTGELFF
J: TRBJ2-2
D: .
size: .
V: TRBV19

DNA: TGTGCCAGCAGCTTACGAGGGCTATCCTACGAGCAGTACTTC
CDR3: CASSLRGLSYEQYF
J: TRBJ2-7
D: .
size: .
V: TRBV7-9

DNA: TGTGCCACCAGCAGAGAACGACGGAACATTTTCGGTGGCTACACCTTC
CDR3: CATSRERRNIFGGYTF
J: TRBJ1-2
D: .
size: .
V: TRBV15

DNA: TGTGCCTGGAGCGCTACAACTCTAGCTCACGAGCAGTTCTTC
CDR3: CAWSATTLAHEQFF
J: TRBJ2-1
D: .
size: .
V: TRBV30

DNA: TGTGCCTGGATGGGTGTTTCTGGGGCCAACGTCCTGACTTTC
CDR3: CAWMGVSGANVLTF
J: TRBJ2-6
D: .
size: .
V: TRBV30

DNA: TGTGCCAGCAGCCCCATTTCGGCCGGGATGGGGCCCCAGCATTTT
CDR3: CASSPISAGMGPQHF
J: TRBJ1-5
D: .
size: few
V: TRBV7-8

DNA: TGCGCCAGCAGCCTCATCGGGGTGACCTACGAGCAGTACTTC
CDR3: CASSLIGVTYEQYF
J: TRBJ2-7
D: .
size: once
V: TRBV5-1

DNA: TGCAGCGTTGTATTCTACCAAGAGACCCAGTACTTC
CDR3: CSVVFYQETQYF
J: TRBJ2-5
D: .
size: .
V: TRBV29-1

DNA: TGCGCCAGCAGTTCAGGGTCTGGTCAAGAGACCCAGTACTTC
CDR3: CASSSGSGQETQYF
J: TRBJ2-5
D: .
size: .
V: TRBV10-1

DNA: TGTGCCAGCAGCTTCGTCAGGGGGCTTTGGGATGGCTACACCTTC
CDR3: CASSFVRGLWDGYTF
J: TRBJ1-2
D: TRBD1
size: .
V: TRBV7-9

DNA: TGTGCCAGCAGCGCGGCCCAAAACACCGGGGAGCTGTTTTTT
CDR3: CASSAAQNTGELFF
J: TRBJ2-2
D: .
size: .
V: TRBV7-2

DNA: TGCGCCACAGGCGGGGGGAGCTCCTACAATGAGCAGTTCTTC
CDR3: CATGGGSSYNEQFF
J: TRBJ2-1
D: TRBD2
size: .
V: TRBV5-1

DNA: TGTGCCAGCAGCTTCGGGGTGGGACAGGGGGACACTGAAGCTTTCTTT
CDR3: CASSFGVGQGDTEAFF
J: TRBJ1-1
D: TRBD1
size: .
V: TRBV7-9

DNA: TGTGCCAGCAGCGTCGATAGCGGGGGGGCAGAGACCCAGTACTTC
CDR3: CASSVDSGGAETQYF
J: TRBJ2-5
D: TRBD2
size: .
V: TRBV11-1

DNA: TGTGCCAGCGGGTCTGGGGCCAACGTCCTGACTTTC
CDR3: CASGSGANVLTF
J: TRBJ2-6
D: .
size: .
V: TRBV7-3

DNA: TGCGCCAGCAGCTTGAGTAATGATGGCTACACCTTC
CDR3: CASSLSNDGYTF
J: TRBJ1-2
D: .
size: .
V: TRBV5-1

DNA: TGCGCCAGCAGCTTGGGAAGGGCAGACTCTGGAAACACCATATATTTT
CDR3: CASSLGRADSGNTIYF
J: TRBJ1-3
D: .
size: .
V: TRBV5-1

DNA: TGTGCCAGCAGTTATCTAGGGGGCTACAATGAGCAGTTCTTC
CDR3: CASSYLGGYNEQFF
J: TRBJ2-1
D: .
size: once
V: TRBV6-5

DNA: TGTGCCAGCAGCCCCCACTCGGACAAAACCATCCCCCTCCACTTT
CDR3: CASSPHSDKTIPLHF
J: TRBJ1-6
D: .
size: .
V: TRBV7-2

DNA: TGTGCCAGCAGTTTAGCCGCAGATACGCAGTATTTT
CDR3: CASSLAADTQYF
J: TRBJ2-3
D: .
size: .
V: TRBV28

DNA: TGTGCCAGTAGTATAAGGGGACAGGGGACCGGGGAGCTGTTTTTT
CDR3: CASSIRGQGTGELFF
J: TRBJ2-2
D: TRBD1
size: .
V: TRBV19

DNA: TGTGCCAGCAGCTTATTGGGTTTCGACACTGAAGCTTTCTTT
CDR3: CASSLLGFDTEAFF
J: TRBJ1-1
D: .
size: .
V: TRBV7-9

DNA: TGTGCCAGTAGTATTGGGGGGGCAAGGGAGACCCAGTACTTC
CDR3: CASSIGGARETQYF
J: TRBJ2-5
D: .
size: .
V: TRBV19

DNA: TGTGCCAGCAGCTCGGGGGGGGGACAGGAGCACTACGAGCAGTACTTC
CDR3: CASSSGGGQEHYEQYF
J: TRBJ2-7
D: .
size: once
V: TRBV28

DNA: TGTGCCAGCAGCTTAGCGGACCATTCCGGGGAGCTGTTTTTT
CDR3: CASSLADHSGELFF
J: TRBJ2-2
D: .
size: .
V: TRBV11-1

DNA: TGTGCCAGAAGCGGGGCCTGGGGGGAAGGTGAAAAACTGTTTTTT
CDR3: CARSGAWGEGEKLFF
J: TRBJ1-4
D: .
size: .
V: TRBV19